The clone carrying this T cell receptor beta chain was counted at least ten times. Its antigen is still unknown. The data derive from a study of naive and memory T cell subsets. Study-wide results and caveats: From naive to CM, EM and EMRA, diversity decreased and Gini increased.

The beta constant-region primer was an equimolar mix of two oligonucleotides covering TRBC1 and TRBC2. MiXCR, applied by TCRdb to the UMI-ligation and nested PCR reads, yields one record per CDR3 protein. Of under 100,000 distinct CDR3 sequences listed, 7% to 7.5% were seen once; the top ten hold roughly 1.6%. The V gene lost 1 base and the J gene lost 1 base, with 5 bases spanning the gap. This CDR3 region has 12 residues. Looked up from germline, CDR1 is DFQATT and CDR2 is SNEGSKA (reference sequence). After the first PCR, alpha and beta chain libraries were processed separately. CMV status came from CD4+ T cell IFNgamma after overnight CMV lysate stimulation of fresh PBMCs.

This TCR was sampled from a human donor in good health. The V call is TRBV20-1, the J call TRBJ2-7, with D tentatively TRBD1 or TRBD2 (5 bases each). What was sequenced was central memory CD4+ T cells from blood. The CDR3, as DNA: TGCAGTGCTAGAGGGGGGTCCTACGAGCAGTACTTC. Translation: CSARGGSYEQYF.